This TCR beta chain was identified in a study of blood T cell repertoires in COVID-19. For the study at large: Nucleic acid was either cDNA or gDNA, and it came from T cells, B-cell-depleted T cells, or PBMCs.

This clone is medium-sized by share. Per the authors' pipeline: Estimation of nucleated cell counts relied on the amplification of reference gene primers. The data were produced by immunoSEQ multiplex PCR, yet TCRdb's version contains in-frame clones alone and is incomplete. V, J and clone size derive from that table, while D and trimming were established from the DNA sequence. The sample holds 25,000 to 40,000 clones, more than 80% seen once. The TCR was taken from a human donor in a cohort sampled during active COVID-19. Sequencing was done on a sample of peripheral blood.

The DNA of the CDR3 is TGTGCCACCAGTGATTTCTCCGGGACAGAGGAAAAACTGTTTTTT. Protein: CATSDFSGTEEKLFF. The chain carries TRBV24-1 and TRBJ1-4; 7 bases align to TRBD1. This CDR3 spans 15 amino acids. Trimming removed 1 base from V and 8 bases from J; junction bases left unmatched: 6. The germline CDR1 and CDR2 sequences are KGHDR and SFDVKD.